This T cell receptor (beta chain) was sequenced for a study of T cell responses to AZD1222 COVID-19 vaccine. Regarding the study as a whole: Across the whole spike, CD4 TCRs peaked at regions 160-218 and 743-854. The sample set comprised mostly white British donors with more females, and clonal diversity was possibly underestimated.

Regarding this clone: Its antigen is not identified.

Sequenced by immunoSEQ multiplex PCR; TCRdb stores in-frame clones only, minus some. The sample shows under 80,000 clones, 79% of them seen only once. This CDR3 has 13 residues. The V end lost 6 bases, the J end lost 6 bases, and 14 bases lay between the germline ends. Germline CDR1 and CDR2: MNHEY and SVGAGI. The rearrangement uses TRBV6-5 and TRBJ1-2, with D possibly matching TRBD1 (6 bases). Source: peripheral blood, taken on day 0 of MenACWY control vaccination. This receptor was identified in an adult in good health. CDR3 residues: CASRKTHRDGYTF. In DNA, the CDR3 is TGTGCCAGCAGAAAAACCCACAGGGATGGCTACACCTTC.